One and the same sample provided the 9 T cell receptor beta chains below, sequenced in a study of human T cells and chemical hapten exposure. The authors extracted total RNA from unfractionated whole blood. A single record per CDR3 protein comes from TCRdb applying MiXCR to the 5' RACE reads. The sample records about 140,000 distinct CDR3 sequences, approximately 4% being singletons. These receptors originate from a female donor in good health.

Ten or more counts support this clonotype. J is TRBJ2-1 and V is TRBV5-6; TRBD1 matches 8 bases. The germline V gene has CDR1 SGHDT and CDR2 YYEEEE. The length of the CDR3 is 16 residues. J lost 1 base, V lost 0 bases, and 3 bases had no gene match. Written as DNA, the CDR3 is TGTGCCAGCAGCTTGGCAGGGGGCAGGTCCTACAATGAGCAGTTCTTC. Amino acids: CASSLAGGRSYNEQFF.

The table lists this clonotype with a few counts. V usage is TRBV5-1 and J usage is TRBJ2-5; the match to TRBD1 covers 10 bases. This CDR3 spans 17 amino acids. V lost 4 bases, J lost 2 bases, and 11 bases stayed unmatched. Germline V gene data show CDR1 as SGHRS and CDR2 as YFSETQ. The CDR3 DNA reads as TGCGCCAGCAGCAACGGCGGGACAGGGGACCTTCAAGAGACCCAGTACTTC. Translated, it gives CASSNGGTGDLQETQYF. The entire variable domain, with the rest obtained from reference TRBV5-1 and TRBJ2-5, is as follows: KAGVTQTPRYLIKTRGQQVTLSCSPISGHRSVSWYQQTPGQGLQFLFEYFSETQRNKGNFPGRFSGRQFSNSRSEMNVSTLELGDSALYLCASSNGGTGDLQETQYFGPGTRLLVL.

This clonotype was picked up many times. The chain carries TRBV9 and TRBJ1-5; D gene ambiguous. V shed 3 bases and J shed 0 bases, with 10 bases lying between them. The CDR3 is 15 residues long. The germline CDR1 and CDR2 sequences are SGDLS and YYNGEE. CDR3 loop: CASSEGADSNQPQHF. For the CDR3, the DNA is TGTGCCAGCAGCGAGGGAGCCGATAGCAATCAGCCCCAGCATTTT.

This clonotype was counted ten times or more. For the CDR3, the DNA is TGTGCCAGCAGCTTAGGGGACAGGGACGCAGATACGCAGTATTTT. Its protein product is CASSLGDRDADTQYF. The genes are TRBV5-6 and TRBJ2-3, with TRBD1 matching over 9 bases. J lost 4 bases, V lost 2 bases, and 5 bases had no gene match. This CDR3 contains 15 residues. Germline CDR1 reads SGHDT; CDR2 reads YYEEEE.

This clonotype was counted between two and nine times. The chain carries TRBV21-1 and TRBJ2-3; TRBD1 was called by the table and not checked on the DNA. TRBV21-1 is a pseudogene. This CDR3 spans 15 amino acids. The CDR3 is CASRLKQGVTDTQYF. DNA for the CDR3: TGTGCCAGCAGGCTTAAACAGGGGGTGACAGATACGCAGTATTTT.

This clonotype was found many times. The genes are TRBV9 and TRBJ1-3; the match to TRBD1 covers 8 bases. The CDR3 consists of 15 residues. CDR1 and CDR2 (germline): SGDLS, YYNGEE. J was trimmed by 2 bases and V by 6 bases; bases with no gene match: 7. This chain's CDR3 is CASTPGTGTGNTIYF. The CDR3 region has the DNA TGTGCCAGCACCCCCGGGACAGGTACTGGAAACACCATATATTTT.

This clonotype was counted only a few times. This chain joins TRBV7-6 and TRBJ2-7; the D gene is possibly TRBD2 (5 bases). The CDR3 totals 15 residues. Germline V CDR1 and CDR2: SGHVS, FNYEAQ. Trimming left V 0 bases short and J 2 bases short, with 11 bases between. DNA for the CDR3: TGTGCCAGCAGCTTAGCCCGAGGGCGGACCTACGAGCAGTACTTC. This encodes CASSLARGRTYEQYF.

In this sample, this clonotype turned up many times. This chain links TRBV2 with TRBJ1-1; D is unresolved. V lost 5 bases to trimming and J lost 2 bases, with 6 bases between them. This CDR3 contains 12 residues. The germline V gene has CDR1 SNHLY and CDR2 FYNNEI. CDR3 bases: TGTGCCAGCAGTCAAGGCAACACTGAAGCTTTCTTT. Amino acids: CASSQGNTEAFF. Drawing the rest from reference TRBV2 and TRBJ1-1, the complete variable domain is EPEVTQTPSHQVTQMGQEVILRCVPISNHLYFYWYRQILGQKVEFLVSFYNNEISEKSEIFDDQFSVERPDGSNFTLKIRSTKLEDSAMYFCASSQGNTEAFFGQGTRLTVV.

The J gene is TRBJ1-1, the V gene TRBV29-1; tentative D call: TRBD1 (5 bases). Trimming took 8 bases from V and 0 from J, leaving 22 bases between them. The CDR3 loop spans 16 amino acids. Germline assignment: CDR1 SQVTM and CDR2 ANQGSEA. CDR3 bases: TGCAGCATCTACAGCGTATGGGGCGACATGAACACTGAAGCTTTCTTT. It codes for CSIYSVWGDMNTEAFF.